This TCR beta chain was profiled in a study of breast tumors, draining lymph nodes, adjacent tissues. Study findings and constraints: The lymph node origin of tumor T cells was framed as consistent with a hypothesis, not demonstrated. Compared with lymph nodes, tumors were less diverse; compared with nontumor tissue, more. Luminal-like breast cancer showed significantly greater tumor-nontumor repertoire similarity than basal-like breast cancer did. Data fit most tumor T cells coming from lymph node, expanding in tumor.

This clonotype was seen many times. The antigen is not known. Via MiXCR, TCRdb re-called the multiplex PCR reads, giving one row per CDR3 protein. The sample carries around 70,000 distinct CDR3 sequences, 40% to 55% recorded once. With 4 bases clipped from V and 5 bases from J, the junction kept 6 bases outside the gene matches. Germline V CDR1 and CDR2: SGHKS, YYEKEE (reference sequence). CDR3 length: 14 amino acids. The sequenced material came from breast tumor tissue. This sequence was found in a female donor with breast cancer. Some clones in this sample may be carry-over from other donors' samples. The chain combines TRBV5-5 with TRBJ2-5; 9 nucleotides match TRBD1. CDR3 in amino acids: CASSPWTGEETQYF. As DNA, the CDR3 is TGTGCCAGCAGCCCCTGGACAGGGGAGGAGACCCAGTACTTC.